What follows is one TCR beta chain and its context. Its antigen is unidentified. The sample originates from a study of response to subunit inactivated influenza vaccine. TCRdb re-called the RT-PCR reads through MiXCR, storing one row per CDR3 protein. The sample lists some 850,000 distinct CDR3 sequences; under 20% were seen once. Study-wide results and caveats: Seasonal influenza vaccination, on each occasion, was suggested by the authors to recruit few new T cells.

This material consisted of PBMCs from blood, taken around 5 days after vaccination. This clonotype was obtained from a middle-aged man who received an inactivated influenza vaccine.

DNA for the CDR3: TGTGCCAGCAGCCAAAGGACTAGCGGGAGCCTCTACAATGAGCAGTTCTTC. It yields the protein CASSQRTSGSLYNEQFF. V is TRBV4-2 and J is TRBJ2-1; 13 bases match TRBD2. J lost 3 bases, V lost 2 bases, and 4 bases had no gene match. Germline-derived CDR1 and CDR2 are LGHNA and YNFKEQ. CDR3 size: 17 residues.